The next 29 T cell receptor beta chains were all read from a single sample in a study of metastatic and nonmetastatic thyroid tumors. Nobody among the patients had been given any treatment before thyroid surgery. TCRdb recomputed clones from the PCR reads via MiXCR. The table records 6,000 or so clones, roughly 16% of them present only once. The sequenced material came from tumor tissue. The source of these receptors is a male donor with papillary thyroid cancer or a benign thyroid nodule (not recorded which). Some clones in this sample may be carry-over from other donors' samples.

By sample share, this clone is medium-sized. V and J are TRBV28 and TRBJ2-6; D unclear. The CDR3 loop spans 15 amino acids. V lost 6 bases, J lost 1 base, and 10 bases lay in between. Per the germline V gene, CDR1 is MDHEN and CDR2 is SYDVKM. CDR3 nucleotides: TGTGCCAGCAGGCACGGCGGATCTGGGGCCAACGTCCTGACTTTC. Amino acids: CASRHGGSGANVLTF.

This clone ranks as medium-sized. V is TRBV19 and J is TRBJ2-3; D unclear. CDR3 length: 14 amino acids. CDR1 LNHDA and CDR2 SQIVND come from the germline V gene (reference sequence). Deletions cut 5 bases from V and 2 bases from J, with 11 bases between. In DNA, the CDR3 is TGTGCCAGTAGTGGGGTGGGCCCCACAGATACGCAGTATTTT. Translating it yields CASSGVGPTDTQYF.

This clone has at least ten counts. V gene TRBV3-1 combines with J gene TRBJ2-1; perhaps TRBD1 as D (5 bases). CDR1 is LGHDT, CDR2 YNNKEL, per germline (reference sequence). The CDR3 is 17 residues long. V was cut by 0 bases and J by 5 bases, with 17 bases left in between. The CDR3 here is CASSQEGNRFRDNEQFF. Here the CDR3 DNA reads TGTGCCAGCAGCCAAGAAGGGAACAGGTTCCGGGACAATGAGCAGTTCTTC.

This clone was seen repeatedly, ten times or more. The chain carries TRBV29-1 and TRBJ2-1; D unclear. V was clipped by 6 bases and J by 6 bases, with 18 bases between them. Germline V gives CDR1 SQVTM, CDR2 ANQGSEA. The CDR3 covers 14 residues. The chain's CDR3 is CSVPVGGRPNEQFF. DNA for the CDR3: TGCAGCGTCCCCGTAGGCGGAAGGCCCAATGAGCAGTTCTTC.

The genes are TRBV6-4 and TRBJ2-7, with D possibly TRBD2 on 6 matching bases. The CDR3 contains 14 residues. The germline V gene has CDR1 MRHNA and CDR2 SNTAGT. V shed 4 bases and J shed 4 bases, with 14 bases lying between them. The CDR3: CASSVAGRNYEQYF. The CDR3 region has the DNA TGTGCCAGCAGTGTCGCGGGGCGGAATTACGAGCAGTACTTC.

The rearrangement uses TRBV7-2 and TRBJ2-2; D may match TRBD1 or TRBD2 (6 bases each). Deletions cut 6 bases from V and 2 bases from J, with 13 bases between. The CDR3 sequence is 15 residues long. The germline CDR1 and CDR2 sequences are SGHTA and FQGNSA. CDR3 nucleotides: TGTGCCAGCAGTATAGGGGGGAGTAACACCGGGGAGCTGTTTTTT. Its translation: CASSIGGSNTGELFF.

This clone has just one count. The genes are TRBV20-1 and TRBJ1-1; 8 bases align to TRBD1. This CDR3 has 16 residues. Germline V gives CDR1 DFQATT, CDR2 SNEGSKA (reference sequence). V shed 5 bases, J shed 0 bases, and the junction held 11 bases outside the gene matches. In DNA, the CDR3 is TGCAGTGCTGAAAGCGGGTACAGGGGGATGAACACTGAAGCTTTCTTT. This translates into CSAESGYRGMNTEAFF.

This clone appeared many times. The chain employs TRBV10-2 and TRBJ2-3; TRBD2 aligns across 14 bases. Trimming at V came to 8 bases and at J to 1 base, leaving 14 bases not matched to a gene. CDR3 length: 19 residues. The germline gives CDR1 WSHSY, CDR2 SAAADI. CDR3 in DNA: TGCGCCAGCGTCGAAAGGACTAGCGGGAGGCACCGTCGCACAGATACGCAGTATTTT. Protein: CASVERTSGRHRRTDTQYF.

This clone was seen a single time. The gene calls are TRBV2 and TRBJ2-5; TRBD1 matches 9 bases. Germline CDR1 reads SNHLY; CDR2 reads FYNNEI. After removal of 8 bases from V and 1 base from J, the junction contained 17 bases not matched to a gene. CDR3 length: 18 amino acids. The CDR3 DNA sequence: TGTGCCAGCGAATCGCCGGGACAGGGAGGGTTTCGCCAAGAGACCCAGTACTTC. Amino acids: CASESPGQGGFRQETQYF.

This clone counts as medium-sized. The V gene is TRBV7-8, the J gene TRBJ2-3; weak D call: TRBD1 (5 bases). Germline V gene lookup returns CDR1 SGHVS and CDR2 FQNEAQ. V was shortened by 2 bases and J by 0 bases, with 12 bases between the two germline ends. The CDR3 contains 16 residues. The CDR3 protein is CASSLWGSTSTDTQYF. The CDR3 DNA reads TGTGCCAGCAGCTTATGGGGCAGCACTAGCACAGATACGCAGTATTTT.

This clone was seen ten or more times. The CDR3 loop reads CASSQGPSSYEQYF. The DNA for the CDR3 is TGCGCCAGCAGCCAAGGGCCAAGCTCCTACGAGCAGTACTTC. The chain has TRBV4-1 and TRBJ2-7; D not resolved. There are 14 residues in the CDR3. Germline CDR1 and CDR2: MGHRA and YSYEKL. Trimming cost V 1 base and J 0 bases, with 7 bases left between them.

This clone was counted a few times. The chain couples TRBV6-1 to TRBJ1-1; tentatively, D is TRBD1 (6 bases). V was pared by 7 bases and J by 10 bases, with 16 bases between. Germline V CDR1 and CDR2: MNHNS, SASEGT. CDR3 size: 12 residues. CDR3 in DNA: TGTGCCAGCATAGGGGGGAGGCCTGGAGCTTTCTTT. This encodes CASIGGRPGAFF.

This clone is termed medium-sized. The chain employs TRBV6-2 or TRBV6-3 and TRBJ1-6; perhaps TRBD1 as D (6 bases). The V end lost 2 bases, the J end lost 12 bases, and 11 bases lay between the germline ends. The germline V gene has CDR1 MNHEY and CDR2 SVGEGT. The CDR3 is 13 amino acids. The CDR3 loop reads CASSYDRIEPLHF. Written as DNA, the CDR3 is TGTGCCAGCAGTTACGACAGGATTGAACCCCTCCACTTT.

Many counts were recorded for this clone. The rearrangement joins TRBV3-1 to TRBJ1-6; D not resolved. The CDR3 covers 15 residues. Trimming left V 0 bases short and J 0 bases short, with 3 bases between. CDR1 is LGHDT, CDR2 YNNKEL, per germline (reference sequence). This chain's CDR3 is CASSQESSYNSPLHF. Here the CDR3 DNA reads TGTGCCAGCAGCCAAGAGAGCTCCTATAATTCACCCCTCCACTTT.

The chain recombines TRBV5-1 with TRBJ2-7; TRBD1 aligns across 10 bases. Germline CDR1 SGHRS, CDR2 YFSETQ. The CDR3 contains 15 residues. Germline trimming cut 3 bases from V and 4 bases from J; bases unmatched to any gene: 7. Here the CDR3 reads CASSSRGDRGYEQYF. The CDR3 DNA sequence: TGCGCCAGCAGCTCCCGAGGGGACAGGGGATACGAGCAGTACTTC.

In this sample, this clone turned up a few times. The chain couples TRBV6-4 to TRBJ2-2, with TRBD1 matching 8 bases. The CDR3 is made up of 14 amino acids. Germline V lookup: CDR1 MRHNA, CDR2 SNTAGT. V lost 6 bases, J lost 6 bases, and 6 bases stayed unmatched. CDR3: CASSPGGAAGELFF. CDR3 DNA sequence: TGTGCCAGCAGCCCAGGGGGCGCGGCCGGGGAGCTGTTTTTT.

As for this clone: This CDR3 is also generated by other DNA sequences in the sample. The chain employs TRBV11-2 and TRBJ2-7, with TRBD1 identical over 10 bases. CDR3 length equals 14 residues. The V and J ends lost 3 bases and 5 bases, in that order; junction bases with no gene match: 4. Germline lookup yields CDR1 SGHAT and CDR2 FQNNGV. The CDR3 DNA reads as TGTGCCAGCAGCTTCGACAGGGGGCGGCACGAGCAGTACTTC. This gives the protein CASSFDRGRHEQYF.

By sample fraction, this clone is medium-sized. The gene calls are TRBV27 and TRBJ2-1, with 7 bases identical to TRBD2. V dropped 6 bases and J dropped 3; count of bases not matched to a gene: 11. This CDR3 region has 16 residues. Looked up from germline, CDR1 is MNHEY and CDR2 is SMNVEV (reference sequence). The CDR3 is CASRPEAGRLYNEQFF. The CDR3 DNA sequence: TGTGCCAGCAGACCCGAGGCCGGGAGGCTCTACAATGAGCAGTTCTTC.

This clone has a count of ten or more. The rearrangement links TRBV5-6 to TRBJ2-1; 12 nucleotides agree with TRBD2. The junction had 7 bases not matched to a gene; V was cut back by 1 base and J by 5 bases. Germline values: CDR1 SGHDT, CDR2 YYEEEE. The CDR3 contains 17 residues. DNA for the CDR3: TGTGCCAGCAGCTTGACTAGCGGGGGGACCCAACACAATGAGCAGTTCTTC. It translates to CASSLTSGGTQHNEQFF.

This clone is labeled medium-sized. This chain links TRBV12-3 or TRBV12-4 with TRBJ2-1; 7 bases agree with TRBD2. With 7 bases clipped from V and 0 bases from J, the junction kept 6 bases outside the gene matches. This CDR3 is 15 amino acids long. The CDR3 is CASTLLASSYNEQFF. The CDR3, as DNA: TGTGCCAGCACCCTACTAGCGTCCTCCTACAATGAGCAGTTCTTC.

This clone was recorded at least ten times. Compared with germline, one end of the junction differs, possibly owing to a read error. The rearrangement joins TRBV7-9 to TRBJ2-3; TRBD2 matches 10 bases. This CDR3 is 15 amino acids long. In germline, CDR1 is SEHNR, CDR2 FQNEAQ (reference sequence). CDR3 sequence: CASSLAGAGADTQYF. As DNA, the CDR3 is TGTGCCAGCAGCCTAGCGGGAGCGGGGGCAGATACGCAGTATTTT.

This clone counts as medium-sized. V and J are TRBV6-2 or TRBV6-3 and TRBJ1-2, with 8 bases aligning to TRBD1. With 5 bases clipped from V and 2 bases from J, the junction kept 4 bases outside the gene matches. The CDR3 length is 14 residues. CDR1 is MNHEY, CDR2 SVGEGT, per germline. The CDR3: CASSARQGNYGYTF. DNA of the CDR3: TGTGCCAGCAGTGCCCGACAGGGGAACTATGGCTACACCTTC.

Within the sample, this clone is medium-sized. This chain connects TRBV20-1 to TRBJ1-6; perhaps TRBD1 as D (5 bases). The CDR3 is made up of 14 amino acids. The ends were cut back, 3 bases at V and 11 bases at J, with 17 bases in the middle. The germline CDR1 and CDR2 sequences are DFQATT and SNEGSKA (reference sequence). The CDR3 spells CSASSTTERAPLHF. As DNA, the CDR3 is TGCAGTGCTAGTTCCACGACAGAAAGGGCACCCCTCCACTTT.

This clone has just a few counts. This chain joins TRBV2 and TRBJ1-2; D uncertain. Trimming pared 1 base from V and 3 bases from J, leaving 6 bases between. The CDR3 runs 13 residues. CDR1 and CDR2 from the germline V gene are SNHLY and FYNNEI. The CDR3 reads CASSEGTYYGYTF. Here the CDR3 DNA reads TGTGCCAGCAGTGAAGGGACGTACTATGGCTACACCTTC.

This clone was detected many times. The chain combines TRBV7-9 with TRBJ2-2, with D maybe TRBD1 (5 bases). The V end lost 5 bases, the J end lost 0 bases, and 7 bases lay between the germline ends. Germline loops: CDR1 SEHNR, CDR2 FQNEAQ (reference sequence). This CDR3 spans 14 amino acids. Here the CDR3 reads CASSRQSNTGELFF. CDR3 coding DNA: TGTGCCAGCAGCCGACAGTCGAACACCGGGGAGCTGTTTTTT.

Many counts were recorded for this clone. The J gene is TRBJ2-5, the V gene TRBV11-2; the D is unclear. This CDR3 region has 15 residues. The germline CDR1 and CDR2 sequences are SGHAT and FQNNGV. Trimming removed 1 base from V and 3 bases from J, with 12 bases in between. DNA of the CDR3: TGTGCCAGCAGCTTAGTAGGGTGGGCCGAAGAGACCCAGTACTTC. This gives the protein CASSLVGWAEETQYF.

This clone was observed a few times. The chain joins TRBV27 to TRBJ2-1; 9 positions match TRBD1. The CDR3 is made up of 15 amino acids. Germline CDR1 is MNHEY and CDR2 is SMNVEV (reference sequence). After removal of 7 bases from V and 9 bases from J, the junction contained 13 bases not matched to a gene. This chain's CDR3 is CASNSQGDRVTEQFF. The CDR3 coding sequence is TGTGCCAGCAACTCCCAGGGGGACAGGGTAACTGAGCAGTTCTTC.

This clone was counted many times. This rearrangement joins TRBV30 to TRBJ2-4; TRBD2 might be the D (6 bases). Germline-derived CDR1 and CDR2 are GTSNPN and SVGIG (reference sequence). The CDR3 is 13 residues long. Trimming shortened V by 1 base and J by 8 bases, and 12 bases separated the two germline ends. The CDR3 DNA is TGTGCCTGGAGTGCTGGAGGGCCGGACATTCAGTACTTC. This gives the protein CAWSAGGPDIQYF.

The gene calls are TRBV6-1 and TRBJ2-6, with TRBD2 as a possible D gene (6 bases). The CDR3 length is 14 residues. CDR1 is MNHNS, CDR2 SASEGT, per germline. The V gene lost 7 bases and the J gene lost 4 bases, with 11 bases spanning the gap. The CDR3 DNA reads TGTGCCAGCATGGTGGCGGGAGGGGCCAACGTCCTGACTTTC. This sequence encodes CASMVAGGANVLTF.